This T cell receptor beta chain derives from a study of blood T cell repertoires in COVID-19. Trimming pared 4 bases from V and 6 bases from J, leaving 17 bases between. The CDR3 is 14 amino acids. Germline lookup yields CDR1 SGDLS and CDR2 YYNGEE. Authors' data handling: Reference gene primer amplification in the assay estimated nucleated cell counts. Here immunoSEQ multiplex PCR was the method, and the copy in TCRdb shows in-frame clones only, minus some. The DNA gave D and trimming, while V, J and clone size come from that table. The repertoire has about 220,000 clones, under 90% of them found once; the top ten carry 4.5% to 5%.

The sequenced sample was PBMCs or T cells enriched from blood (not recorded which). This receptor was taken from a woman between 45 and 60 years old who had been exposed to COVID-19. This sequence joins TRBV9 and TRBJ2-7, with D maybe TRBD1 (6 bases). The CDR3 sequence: CASSPPPGEGEQYF. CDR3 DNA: TGTGCCAGCAGCCCACCCCCAGGGGAAGGCGAGCAGTACTTC. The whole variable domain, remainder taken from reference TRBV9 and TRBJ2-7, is DSGVTQTPKHLITATGQRVTLRCSPRSGDLSVYWYQQSLDQGLQFLIQYYNGEERAKGNILERFSAQQFPDLHSELNLSSLELGDSALYFCASSPPPGEGEQYFGPGTRLTVT.